This T cell receptor beta chain was obtained from a study of PD-1 blockade in classical Hodgkin lymphoma. Across the whole study: A 3 mg/kg intravenous dose of nivolumab was received by patients every 2 weeks. Study-wide findings and caveats: Relapsed/refractory patients reportedly had the lowest baseline TCR diversity, below newly diagnosed patients, who were below healthy donors.

Using immunoSEQ multiplex PCR, the repertoire was profiled, and TCRdb retains in-frame clones only, with some absent. This sample yields about 40,000 clones, of which 87% are seen a single time; approximately 10% belongs to the top ten. A note on this clone: Its antigen is not known.

Relapses following autologous stem cell transplantation were seen in all patients, with brentuximab vedotin exposure varying. The best responses consisted of complete response, partial response or progressive disease. CDR1 SGHRS and CDR2 YFSETQ come from the germline V gene. CDR3 length equals 13 residues. The V end lost 5 bases, the J end lost 2 bases, and 11 bases lay between the germline ends. The sequencing used peripheral blood mononuclear cells (PBMCs), collected at baseline. V and J are TRBV5-1 and TRBJ2-7, with D perhaps assigned TRBD1 or TRBD2 (5 bases each). The clonotype originates from a human donor with classical Hodgkin lymphoma. CDR3 nucleotides: TGCGCCAGCAGGGTCCAGGGAGCCTACGAGCAGTACTTC. Its translation is CASRVQGAYEQYF.